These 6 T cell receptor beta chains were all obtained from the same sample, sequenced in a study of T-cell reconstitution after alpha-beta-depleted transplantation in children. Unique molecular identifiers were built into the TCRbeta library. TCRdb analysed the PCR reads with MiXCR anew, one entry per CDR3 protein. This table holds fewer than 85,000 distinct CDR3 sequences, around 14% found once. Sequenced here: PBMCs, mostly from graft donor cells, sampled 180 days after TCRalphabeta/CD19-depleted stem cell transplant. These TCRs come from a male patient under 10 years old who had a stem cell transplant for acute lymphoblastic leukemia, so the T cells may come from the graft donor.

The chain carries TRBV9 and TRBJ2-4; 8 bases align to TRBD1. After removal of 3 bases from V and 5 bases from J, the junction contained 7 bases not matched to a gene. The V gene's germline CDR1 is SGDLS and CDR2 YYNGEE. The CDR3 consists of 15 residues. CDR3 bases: TGTGCCAGCAGCGCCTTGACAGGGGTCCAAAACATTCAGTACTTC. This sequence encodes CASSALTGVQNIQYF.

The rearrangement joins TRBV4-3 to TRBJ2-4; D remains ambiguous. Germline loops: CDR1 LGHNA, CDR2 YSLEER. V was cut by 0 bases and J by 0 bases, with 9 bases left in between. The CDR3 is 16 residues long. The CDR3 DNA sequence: TGCGCCAGCAGCCAAGAGCGAAGGTTAGCCAAAAACATTCAGTACTTC. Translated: CASSQERRLAKNIQYF.

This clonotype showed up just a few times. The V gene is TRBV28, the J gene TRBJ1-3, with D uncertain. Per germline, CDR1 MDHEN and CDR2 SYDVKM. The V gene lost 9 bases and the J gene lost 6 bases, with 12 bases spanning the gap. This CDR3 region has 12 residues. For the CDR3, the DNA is TGTGCCAGTGGTCCTCCTCTAAACACCATATATTTT. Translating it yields CASGPPLNTIYF.

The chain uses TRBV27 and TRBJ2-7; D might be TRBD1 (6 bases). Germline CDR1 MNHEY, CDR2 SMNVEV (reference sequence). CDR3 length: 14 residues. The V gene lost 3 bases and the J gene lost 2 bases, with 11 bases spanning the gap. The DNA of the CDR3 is TGTGCCAGCAGTTTTCAGGGGATGACCTACGAGCAGTACTTC. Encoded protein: CASSFQGMTYEQYF.

This CDR3 is CASSSTGIDAEAFF. The CDR3 DNA reads as TGTGCCAGCAGCTCGACAGGGATAGACGCTGAAGCTTTCTTT. This rearrangement joins TRBV7-2 to TRBJ1-1; TRBD1 matches at 7 bases. Germline V gene sequence: CDR1 SGHTA, CDR2 FQGNSA. The CDR3 has 14 amino acids. Germline trimming cut 4 bases from V and 6 bases from J; bases unmatched to any gene: 8.

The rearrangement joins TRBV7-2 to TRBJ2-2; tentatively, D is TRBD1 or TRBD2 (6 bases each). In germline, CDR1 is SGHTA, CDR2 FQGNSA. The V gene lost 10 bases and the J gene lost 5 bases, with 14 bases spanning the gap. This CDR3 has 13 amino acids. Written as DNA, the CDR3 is TGTGCCACCCCCGGGGGCGGGACCGGGGAGCTGTTTTTT. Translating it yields CATPGGGTGELFF.